These T cell receptor beta chains were read from a single sample in a study of control samples from healthy donors and cancer patients. Assay used: immunoSEQ multiplex PCR; TCRdb lists only in-frame clones, some missing. Of approximately 180,000 clones listed, 91% are singletons. The sequenced sample consisted of blood. Source of these receptors: a woman in her thirties or forties in good health. CDR3s include the opening cysteine and the closing phenylalanine or tryptophan. Size values are once, few and many counts, or a class for expanded clones, and some rows have none.

clone_size cdr3_length j_call v_call cdr3_aa
- 15 TRBJ1-2 TRBV7-9 CASSLVGTGDYGYTF
- 18 TRBJ2-1 TRBV7-3 CASSLVSDWRGQYNEQFF
- 14 TRBJ2-5 TRBV7-2 CASSPDRGGETQYF
few 15 TRBJ1-2 TRBV9 CASSVGGTANYGYTF
- 12 TRBJ1-1 TRBV5-4 CASSLSGTEAFF
- 12 TRBJ1-1 TRBV7-9 CASSPETTEAFF
- 17 TRBJ2-4 TRBV10-1 CASSGLAGGHLKNIQYF
- 14 TRBJ2-7 TRBV18 CASSLGTGDPEQYF
- 14 TRBJ1-1 TRBV11-2 CASSLVGGTTEAFF
- 15 TRBJ2-1 TRBV18 CASSPGLAGDVEQFF
- 13 TRBJ2-5 TRBV12-3/TRBV12-4 CASSLDSQETQYF
- 13 TRBJ2-5 TRBV24-1 CATSDFRGETQYF
- 15 TRBJ1-2 TRBV24-1 CATSDSRDSKRGYTF
- 14 TRBJ2-7 TRBV6-5 CASSNRGGSYEQYF
- 15 TRBJ2-1 TRBV10-1 CASSAGGVIRNEQFF
- 13 TRBJ1-2 TRBV2 CASRQTGLYGYTF
- 15 TRBJ1-6 TRBV2 CASRWIVQLNSPLHF
- 18 TRBJ2-2 TRBV2 CASRDPGLAGGLTGELFF
- 15 TRBJ2-5 TRBV5-4 CASSPGQGAIETQYF
- 14 TRBJ2-1 TRBV29-1 CSASSGGQYNEQFF
- 16 TRBJ2-4 TRBV3-1/TRBV3-2 CASSQLAPVGENIQYF
- 12 TRBJ2-5 TRBV29-1 CSVAQGYATQYF
- 16 TRBJ2-4 TRBV5-6 CASSLEGAFSKNIQYF
- 14 TRBJ2-7 TRBV5-8 CASSFPGESYEQYF
- 17 TRBJ2-7 TRBV15 CATSRGKSSGFLYEQYF
- 16 TRBJ2-6 TRBV29-1 CSASGTGSSGANVLTF
- 13 TRBJ1-1 TRBV5-5 CASRRDLNTEAFF
- 12 TRBJ2-3 TRBV18 CASSPQPDTQYF
once 14 TRBJ1-5 TRBV7-2 CASSLRQGDQPQHF
once 11 TRBJ1-1 TRBV6-1 CASTQGKEAFF
few 15 TRBJ2-7 TRBV5-1 CASSLGDESSYEQYF
- 14 TRBJ1-1 TRBV19 CASSIGLGNTEAFF
- 15 TRBJ1-2 TRBV7-9 CASSLGAAANYGYTF
- 19 TRBJ1-4 TRBV7-8 CASSSTSGTDRVANEKLFF
- 15 TRBJ1-1 TRBV5-1 CASCPGTGEATEAFF
- 13 TRBJ2-7 TRBV27 CASSGLGGYEQYF
- 16 TRBJ2-1 TRBV5-4 CASSLMEAQPYNEQFF
- 14 TRBJ1-3 TRBV9 CASSDRPSGNTIYF
- 14 TRBJ1-5 TRBV19 CASSGVGGNQPQHF
- 14 TRBJ2-5 TRBV10-3 CAISDLWGVETQYF
once 11 TRBJ2-7 TRBV20-1 CSATGTNEQYF
- 14 TRBJ2-7 TRBV11-2 CASSSLLDRGEQYF
- 15 TRBJ2-5 TRBV25-1 CASSEGWGTEETQYF
- 15 TRBJ2-7 TRBV2 CASLDRGQGSYEQYF
- 14 TRBJ1-3 TRBV11-3 CASSDRGSGNTIYF
- 13 TRBJ2-1 TRBV5-6 CASSFGTNNEQFF
- 15 TRBJ1-2 TRBV5-6 CASSYGTGVTYGYTF
once 17 TRBJ2-1 TRBV7-6 CASSRSTRPSSYNEQFF
- 13 TRBJ1-1 TRBV13 CASSLGWSVEAFF
- 15 TRBJ1-5 TRBV9 CASSPDGSFNQPQHF
- 15 TRBJ2-2 TRBV7-3 CASSSAQGRTGELFF
- 16 TRBJ2-5 TRBV4-1 CASSQEASGDAETQYF
- 15 TRBJ1-2 TRBV6-5 CASSRGRGSSRGYTF
- 12 TRBJ1-2 TRBV19 CATEQGFSGYTF
once 14 TRBJ2-1 TRBV19 CASSDAAAYNEQFF
few 16 TRBJ1-2 TRBV6-1 CASSELEGGSNYGYTF
- 16 TRBJ2-1 TRBV6-5 CASSYSTGEAYNEQFF
once 15 TRBJ2-1 TRBV11-3 CASSLLPAGVNEQFF
- 14 TRBJ1-1 TRBV5-1 CASSLRGADTEAFF